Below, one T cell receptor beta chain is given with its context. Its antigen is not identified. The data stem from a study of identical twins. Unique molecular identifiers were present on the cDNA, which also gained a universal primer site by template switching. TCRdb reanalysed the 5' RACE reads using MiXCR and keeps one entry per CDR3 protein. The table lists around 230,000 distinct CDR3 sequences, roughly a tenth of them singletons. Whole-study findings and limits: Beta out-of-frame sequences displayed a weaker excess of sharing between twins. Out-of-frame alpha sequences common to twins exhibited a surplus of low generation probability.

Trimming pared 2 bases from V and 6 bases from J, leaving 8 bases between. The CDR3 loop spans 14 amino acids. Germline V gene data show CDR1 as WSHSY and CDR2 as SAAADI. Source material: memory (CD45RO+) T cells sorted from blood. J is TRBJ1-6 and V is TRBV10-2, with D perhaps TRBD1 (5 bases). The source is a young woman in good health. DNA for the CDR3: TGCGCCAGCAGTGAGCAGACAGTTAATTCACCCCTCCACTTT. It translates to CASSEQTVNSPLHF.